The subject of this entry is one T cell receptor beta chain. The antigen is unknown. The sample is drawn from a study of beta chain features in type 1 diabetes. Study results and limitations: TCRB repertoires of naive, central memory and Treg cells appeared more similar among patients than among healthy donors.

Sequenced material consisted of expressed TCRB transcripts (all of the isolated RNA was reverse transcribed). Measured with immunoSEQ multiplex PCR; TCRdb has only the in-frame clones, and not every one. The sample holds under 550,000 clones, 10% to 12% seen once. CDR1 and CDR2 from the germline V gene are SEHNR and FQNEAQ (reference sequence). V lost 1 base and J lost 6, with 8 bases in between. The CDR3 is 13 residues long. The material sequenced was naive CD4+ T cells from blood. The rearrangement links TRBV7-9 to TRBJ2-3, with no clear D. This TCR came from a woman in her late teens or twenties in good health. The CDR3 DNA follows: TGTGCCAGCAGCTTAGTGGGTGTCGATACGCAGTATTTT. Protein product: CASSLVGVDTQYF.